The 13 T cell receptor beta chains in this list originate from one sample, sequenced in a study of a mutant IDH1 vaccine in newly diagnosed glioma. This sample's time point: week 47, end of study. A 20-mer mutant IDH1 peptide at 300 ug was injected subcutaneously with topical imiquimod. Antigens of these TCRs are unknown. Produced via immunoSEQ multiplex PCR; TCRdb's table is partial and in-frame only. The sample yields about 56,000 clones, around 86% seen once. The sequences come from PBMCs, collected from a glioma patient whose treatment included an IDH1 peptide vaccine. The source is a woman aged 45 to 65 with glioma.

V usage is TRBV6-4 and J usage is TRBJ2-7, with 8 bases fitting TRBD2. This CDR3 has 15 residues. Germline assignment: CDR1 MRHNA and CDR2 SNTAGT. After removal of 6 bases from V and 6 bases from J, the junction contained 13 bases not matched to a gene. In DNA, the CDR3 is TGTGCCAGCAGGCCCGAGGCGGGGGGCTCTAGCGAGCAGTACTTC. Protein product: CASRPEAGGSSEQYF.

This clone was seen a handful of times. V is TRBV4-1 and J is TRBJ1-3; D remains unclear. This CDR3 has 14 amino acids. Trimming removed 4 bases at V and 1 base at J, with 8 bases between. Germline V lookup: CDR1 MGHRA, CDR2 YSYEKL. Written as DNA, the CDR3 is TGCGCCAGCAGCCCGGGCACGTCTGGAAACACCATATATTTT. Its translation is CASSPGTSGNTIYF.

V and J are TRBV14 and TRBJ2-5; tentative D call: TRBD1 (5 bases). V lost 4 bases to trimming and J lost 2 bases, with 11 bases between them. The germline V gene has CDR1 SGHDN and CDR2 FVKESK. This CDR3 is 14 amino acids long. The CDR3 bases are TGTGCCAGCAGCCGTCAACAGGTGCAAGAGACCCAGTACTTC. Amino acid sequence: CASSRQQVQETQYF.

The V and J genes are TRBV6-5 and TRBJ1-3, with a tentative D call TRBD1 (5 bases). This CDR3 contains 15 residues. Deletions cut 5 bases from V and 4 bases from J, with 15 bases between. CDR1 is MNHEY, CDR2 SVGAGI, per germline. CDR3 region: CASSRPGISGNTIYF. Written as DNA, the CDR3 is TGTGCCAGCAGTCGCCCAGGGATTTCAGGAAACACCATATATTTT.

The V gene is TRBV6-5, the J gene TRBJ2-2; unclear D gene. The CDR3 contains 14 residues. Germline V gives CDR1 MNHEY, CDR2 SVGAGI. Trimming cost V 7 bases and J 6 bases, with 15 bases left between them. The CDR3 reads CASTRQRSAGELFF. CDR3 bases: TGTGCCAGCACTAGGCAGCGTAGTGCCGGGGAGCTGTTTTTT.

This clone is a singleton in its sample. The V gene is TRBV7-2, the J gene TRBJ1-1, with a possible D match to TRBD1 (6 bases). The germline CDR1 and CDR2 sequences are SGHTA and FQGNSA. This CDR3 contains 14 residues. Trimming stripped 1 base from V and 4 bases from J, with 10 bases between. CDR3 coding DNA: TGTGCCAGCAGCTTAGTGGGGGGGCCCACTGAAGCTTTCTTT. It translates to CASSLVGGPTEAFF.

CDR3 protein: CASSLSPNYGYTF. CDR3 sequence (DNA): TGCGCCAGCAGCCTTTCCCCTAACTATGGCTACACCTTC. The V and J genes are TRBV10-1 and TRBJ1-2; D gene unclear. V was pared by 6 bases and J by 0 bases, with 8 bases between. Germline loops: CDR1 WNHNN, CDR2 SYGVQD (reference sequence). This CDR3 is 13 amino acids long.

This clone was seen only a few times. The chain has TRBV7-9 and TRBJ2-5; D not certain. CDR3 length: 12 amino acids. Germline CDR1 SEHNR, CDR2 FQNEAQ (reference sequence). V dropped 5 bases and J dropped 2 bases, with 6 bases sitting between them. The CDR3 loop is CASSPNQETQYF. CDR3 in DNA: TGTGCCAGCAGCCCAAATCAAGAGACCCAGTACTTC.

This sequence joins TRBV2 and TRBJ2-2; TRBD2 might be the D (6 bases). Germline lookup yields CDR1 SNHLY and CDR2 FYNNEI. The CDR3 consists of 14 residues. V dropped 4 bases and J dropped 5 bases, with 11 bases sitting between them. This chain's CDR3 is CASSASAGTGELFF. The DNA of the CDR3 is TGTGCCAGCAGTGCTAGCGCAGGGACCGGGGAGCTGTTTTTT.

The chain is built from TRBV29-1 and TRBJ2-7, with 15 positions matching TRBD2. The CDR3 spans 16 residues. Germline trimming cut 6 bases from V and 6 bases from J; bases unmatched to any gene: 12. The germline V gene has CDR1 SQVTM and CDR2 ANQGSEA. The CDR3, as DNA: TGCAGCGTCCGGACTAGCGGGGGGGCCTTGGAGGCCGAGCAGTACTTC. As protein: CSVRTSGGALEAEQYF.

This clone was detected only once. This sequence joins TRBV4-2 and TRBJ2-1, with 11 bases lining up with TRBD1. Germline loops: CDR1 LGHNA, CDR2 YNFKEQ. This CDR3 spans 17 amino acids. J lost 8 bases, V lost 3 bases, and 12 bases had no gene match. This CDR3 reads CASSQGMDRGRSDEQFF. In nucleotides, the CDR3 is TGTGCCAGCAGCCAGGGAATGGACAGGGGGCGAAGTGATGAGCAGTTCTTC.

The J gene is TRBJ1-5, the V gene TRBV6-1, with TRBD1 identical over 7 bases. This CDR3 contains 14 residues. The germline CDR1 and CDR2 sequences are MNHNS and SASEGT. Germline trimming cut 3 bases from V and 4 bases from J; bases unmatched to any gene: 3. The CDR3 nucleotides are TGTGCCAGCAGTGAGAGGGACAGAAATCAGCCCCAGCATTTT. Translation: CASSERDRNQPQHF.

CDR3 DNA sequence: TGTGCCAGCAGTTACACCGGGGATAATTCACCCCTCCACTTT. Translated, it gives CASSYTGDNSPLHF. The gene calls are TRBV6-5 and TRBJ1-6; the D is unclear. The V end was cut by 2 bases, the J end by 5 bases, with 7 bases between. In germline, CDR1 is MNHEY, CDR2 SVGAGI. CDR3 size: 14 residues.